The 27 T cell receptor beta chains reported below all come from one sample, sequenced in a study of T cell responses to AZD1222 COVID-19 vaccine. The assay was immunoSEQ multiplex PCR, and TCRdb's table has in-frame clones only and misses some. The sample lists 170,000 or so clones, roughly 93% occurring once. The sequenced sample was peripheral blood, obtained 28 days after the second dose of the MenACWY control vaccine. Receptors were obtained from an adult who received the MenACWY meningococcal vaccine as a control.

Only one count was recorded for this clone. The rearrangement uses TRBV5-5 and TRBJ1-4; the D gene is possibly TRBD1 (5 bases). The CDR3 extends over 16 amino acids. V dropped 1 base and J dropped 7 bases, with 17 bases sitting between them. The germline V gene has CDR1 SGHKS and CDR2 YYEKEE (reference sequence). The DNA of the CDR3 is TGTGCCAGCAGCTTGCCTGGGGCAGAGATTGGTGAAAAACTGTTTTTT. Amino acids: CASSLPGAEIGEKLFF.

This rearrangement joins TRBV5-4 to TRBJ1-2; D gene ambiguous. Germline V lookup: CDR1 SGHNT, CDR2 YYREEE (reference sequence). The CDR3 runs to 15 residues. The V and J ends lost 0 bases and 0 bases respectively, with 9 bases between them. The CDR3 DNA is TGTGCCAGCAGCTTGGAGTCAGGCGCTAACTATGGCTACACCTTC. It is translated as CASSLESGANYGYTF.

In this sample, this clone turned up once. J is TRBJ2-3 and V is TRBV4-1, with D unresolved. Germline loops: CDR1 MGHRA, CDR2 YSYEKL. This CDR3 has 14 amino acids. Trimming removed 1 base at V and 3 bases at J, with 8 bases between. This chain's CDR3 is CASSQVLGTDTQYF. The CDR3 DNA follows: TGCGCCAGCAGCCAAGTTCTCGGTACAGATACGCAGTATTTT.

About this clone itself: One junction end disagrees with the germline gene, perhaps due to a read error. This chain joins TRBV2 and TRBJ1-2, with D possibly being TRBD1 (5 bases). Germline lookup yields CDR1 SNHLY and CDR2 FYNNEI. This CDR3 is 14 amino acids long. The CDR3 spells CAGSGTSLAWGYTF. The CDR3 DNA reads TGTGCCGGCAGTGGGACTAGTCTGGCGTGGGGCTACACCTTC.

The J gene is TRBJ1-1, the V gene TRBV12-3 or TRBV12-4, with no clear D. V was clipped by 3 bases and J by 9 bases, with 14 bases between them. The CDR3 is 13 amino acids. CDR3 loop: CASSFPLGSKAFF. The CDR3 DNA sequence: TGTGCCAGCAGTTTCCCGCTGGGAAGTAAAGCTTTCTTT.

The chain combines TRBV19 with TRBJ1-6; D is ambiguous. V shed 1 base and J shed 10 bases, with 11 bases lying between them. The germline gives CDR1 LNHDA, CDR2 SQIVND (reference sequence). This CDR3 region has 14 residues. DNA for the CDR3: TGTGCCAGTAGTATAGTAGGTCCAGCCTCACCCCTCCACTTT. As protein: CASSIVGPASPLHF. Together with reference TRBV19 and TRBJ1-6, the CDR3 gives the full variable domain: DGGITQSPKYLFRKEGQNVTLSCEQNLNHDAMYWYRQDPGQGLRLIYYSQIVNDFQKGDIAEGYSVSREKKESFPLTVTSAQKNPTAFYLCASSIVGPASPLHFGNGTRLTVT.

Here the CDR3 reads CASSQVAGRNGYTF. As DNA, the CDR3 is TGTGCCAGCAGCCAAGTCGCGGGAAGGAATGGCTACACCTTC. The chain couples TRBV3-1 (or the pseudogene TRBV3-2) to TRBJ1-2; D uncertain. V lost 1 base, J lost 6 bases, and 12 bases lay in between. The germline V gene encodes CDR1 LGHDT and CDR2 YNNKEL (reference sequence). The CDR3 extends over 14 amino acids.

This sequence joins TRBV3-1 (or the pseudogene TRBV3-2) and TRBJ1-2; weak D call: TRBD1 (5 bases). The germline V gene has CDR1 LGHDT and CDR2 YNNKEL (reference sequence). Trimming cost V 4 bases and J 13 bases, with 22 bases left between them. CDR3 length equals 14 residues. This chain's CDR3 is CASSPTGGPRIGTF. The CDR3 DNA reads as TGTGCCAGCAGCCCCACTGGGGGACCTCGAATTGGCACCTTC.

This clone was seen once. V gene TRBV10-1 combines with J gene TRBJ1-1; 9 bases match TRBD1. V lost 7 bases, J lost 4 bases, and 7 bases stayed unmatched. This CDR3 comprises 14 residues. The germline V gene encodes CDR1 WNHNN and CDR2 SYGVQD (reference sequence). CDR3 nucleotides: TGCGCCAGCACCGGACAGGGGAGTGGCACTGAAGCTTTCTTT. This sequence encodes CASTGQGSGTEAFF.

With regard to this clone: In the same sample, other DNA sequences code for this CDR3. This chain connects TRBV18 to TRBJ1-2, with 7 positions matching TRBD1. The CDR3 contains 13 residues. V lost 2 bases and J lost 3; bases outside the gene matches: 0. From germline, CDR1 is KGHSH and CDR2 LQKENI. The CDR3 DNA reads TGTGCCAGCTCACCAGGACAGGACTATGGCTACACCTTC. It yields the protein CASSPGQDYGYTF.

The chain couples TRBV5-4 to TRBJ1-2; D remains unclear. V was shortened by 0 bases and J by 1 base, with 4 bases between the two germline ends. Germline CDR1 and CDR2: SGHNT and YYREEE (reference sequence). This CDR3 region has 13 residues. The CDR3 DNA is TGTGCCAGCAGCTTGGGGGGTAACTATGGCTACACCTTC. Translating gives CASSLGGNYGYTF.

The chain joins TRBV5-1 to TRBJ1-1; 9 nucleotides agree with TRBD1. This CDR3 has 14 amino acids. V dropped 5 bases and J dropped 6; count of bases not matched to a gene: 8. Germline V gives CDR1 SGHRS, CDR2 YFSETQ. CDR3 region: CASSFGTGNAEAFF. CDR3 DNA: TGCGCCAGCAGTTTCGGGACAGGGAATGCTGAAGCTTTCTTT.

This clone came up once. The V and J genes are TRBV5-4 and TRBJ1-4; 8 positions match TRBD1. Germline CDR1 is SGHNT and CDR2 is YYREEE (reference sequence). The J segment lost 8 bases and the V segment lost 4 bases, leaving 13 bases of the junction unmatched. The length of the CDR3 is 16 residues. This chain's CDR3 is CASSARSQGAGEKLFF. In DNA form, the CDR3 reads TGTGCCAGCAGCGCCCGATCCCAGGGGGCCGGGGAAAAACTGTTTTTT.

Concerning this clone itself: In the same sample, other DNA sequences code for this CDR3. For the CDR3, the DNA is TGCGCCAGCAGCTTTTCGGGGGATGGCTACACCTTC. Its translation is CASSFSGDGYTF. The V gene is TRBV5-1, the J gene TRBJ1-2; the D gene is possibly TRBD1 (5 bases). Per germline, CDR1 SGHRS and CDR2 YFSETQ. The CDR3 length is 12 residues. Trimming left V 2 bases short and J 6 bases short, with 8 bases between.

This chain joins TRBV5-1 and TRBJ1-1; D remains ambiguous. V dropped 2 bases and J dropped 4 bases, with 12 bases sitting between them. CDR1 is SGHRS, CDR2 YFSETQ, per germline. The CDR3 is 14 amino acids. The CDR3 nucleotides are TGCGCCAGCAGCTTAGGGTTATTGGCCACTGAAGCTTTCTTT. Translating gives CASSLGLLATEAFF.

J is TRBJ1-5 and V is TRBV28; the D gene is possibly TRBD1 (5 bases). The V end was cut by 6 bases, the J end by 9 bases, with 21 bases between. Germline V gives CDR1 MDHEN, CDR2 SYDVKM. The CDR3 is made up of 15 amino acids. The CDR3 sequence is CASSPLGQGGTPQHF. The DNA for the CDR3 is TGTGCCAGCAGCCCCTTAGGGCAGGGTGGGACGCCCCAGCATTTT.

This chain links TRBV6-6 with TRBJ2-5; weak D call: TRBD2 (6 bases). Germline values: CDR1 MNHNY, CDR2 SVGAGI (reference sequence). This CDR3 contains 13 residues. Trimming shortened V by 7 bases and J by 5 bases, and 14 bases separated the two germline ends. The CDR3 here is CASIGWEEETQYF. The CDR3 DNA is TGTGCCAGCATAGGGTGGGAGGAGGAGACCCAGTACTTC.

The chain joins TRBV7-6 to TRBJ2-1; 10 bases are a match to TRBD1. The V gene end was trimmed by 5 bases and the J gene end by 3 bases; junction bases not matched to a gene: 4. The CDR3 is 15 residues long. The germline V gene has CDR1 SGHVS and CDR2 FNYEAQ. CDR3 in DNA: TGTGCCAGCAGCCCCGGGACAGGGGTCTACAATGAGCAGTTCTTC. It yields the protein CASSPGTGVYNEQFF.

This clone was seen once. The rearrangement links TRBV14 to TRBJ1-1, with D perhaps TRBD1 (6 bases). Trimming left V 5 bases short and J 5 bases short, with 9 bases between. Looked up from germline, CDR1 is SGHDN and CDR2 is FVKESK. CDR3 size: 12 residues. CDR3 sequence (DNA): TGTGCCAGCAGCAACAGGGTAACTGAAGCTTTCTTT. It specifies CASSNRVTEAFF.

The chain uses TRBV9 and TRBJ1-2, with unresolved D. The CDR3 sequence is 15 residues long. Germline V gene lookup returns CDR1 SGDLS and CDR2 YYNGEE. The V gene lost 0 bases and the J gene lost 7 bases, with 16 bases spanning the gap. The CDR3 loop reads CASSVDPGRGSGYTF. CDR3 in DNA: TGTGCCAGCAGCGTAGATCCCGGACGGGGATCTGGCTACACCTTC.

This chain uses TRBV4-3 with TRBJ1-5, with a weak D call TRBD1 (5 bases). V lost 4 bases and J 0 bases, leaving 10 bases between the germline ends. CDR3 length: 15 residues. Germline V gene sequence: CDR1 LGHNA, CDR2 YSLEER. This chain's CDR3 is CASSLDRYSNQPQHF. CDR3 bases: TGCGCCAGCAGCCTTGACAGATATAGCAATCAGCCCCAGCATTTT.

The J gene is TRBJ1-2, the V gene TRBV29-1, with D maybe TRBD1 (5 bases). Germline-derived CDR1 and CDR2 are SQVTM and ANQGSEA. V was clipped by 3 bases and J by 4 bases, with 9 bases between them. The CDR3 consists of 12 residues. In DNA form, the CDR3 reads TGCAGCGTTGAGGGCAGGGCCTATGGCTACACCTTC. Protein sequence: CSVEGRAYGYTF. The full variable domain, completed using reference TRBV29-1 and TRBJ1-2, is SAVISQKPSRDICQRGTSLTIQCQVDSQVTMMFWYRQQPGQSLTLIATANQGSEATYESGFVIDKFPISRPNLTFSTLTVSNMSPEDSSIYLCSVEGRAYGYTFGSGTRLTVV.

The chain combines TRBV6-5 with TRBJ1-1; 7 bases match TRBD1. After removal of 6 bases from V and 1 base from J, the junction contained 5 bases not matched to a gene. The CDR3 totals 14 residues. Germline V CDR1 and CDR2: MNHEY, SVGAGI. Here the CDR3 DNA reads TGTGCCAGCAGGGCGGACAGGTCGAACACTGAAGCTTTCTTT. This gives the protein CASRADRSNTEAFF.

The chain employs TRBV5-1 and TRBJ2-5; 9 bases map to TRBD1. The CDR3 is 14 amino acids. Looked up from germline, CDR1 is SGHRS and CDR2 is YFSETQ. Trimming took 4 bases from V and 4 from J; bases not matched to a gene: 5. The CDR3, as DNA: TGCGCCAGCAGCACTCAGACAGGGGGAGAGACCCAGTACTTC. This gives the protein CASSTQTGGETQYF. The entire variable domain, with the rest obtained from reference TRBV5-1 and TRBJ2-5, is as follows: KAGVTQTPRYLIKTRGQQVTLSCSPISGHRSVSWYQQTPGQGLQFLFEYFSETQRNKGNFPGRFSGRQFSNSRSEMNVSTLELGDSALYLCASSTQTGGETQYFGPGTRLLVL.

V usage is TRBV10-3 and J usage is TRBJ2-1; either TRBD1 or TRBD2 may fit D (5 bases each). The CDR3 is 14 amino acids. Germline V gives CDR1 ENHRY, CDR2 SYGVKD. V was cut by 2 bases and J by 0 bases, with 5 bases left in between. The CDR3 DNA reads TGTGCCATCAGTGAGGGGGGCTCCTACAATGAGCAGTTCTTC. Amino acid sequence: CAISEGGSYNEQFF.

This clone was detected only once. V gene TRBV24-1 combines with J gene TRBJ2-2, with a tentative D call TRBD1 (5 bases). V was cut by 3 bases and J by 1 base, with 11 bases left in between. Germline V gene lookup returns CDR1 KGHDR and CDR2 SFDVKD. The CDR3 consists of 16 residues. This CDR3 is CATSDRLQGNTGELFF. Written as DNA, the CDR3 is TGTGCCACCAGTGATAGGCTCCAGGGGAACACCGGGGAGCTGTTTTTT.

A remark on this clone: This sample includes further DNA sequences coding for the same CDR3. The J gene is TRBJ1-5, the V gene TRBV9; D unclear. With 3 bases removed from V and 1 base from J, the gap between germline ends came to 5 bases. This CDR3 contains 13 residues. Germline CDR1 reads SGDLS; CDR2 reads YYNGEE. In DNA, the CDR3 is TGTGCCAGCAGCGCACAGAGCAATCAGCCCCAGCATTTT. It yields the protein CASSAQSNQPQHF.